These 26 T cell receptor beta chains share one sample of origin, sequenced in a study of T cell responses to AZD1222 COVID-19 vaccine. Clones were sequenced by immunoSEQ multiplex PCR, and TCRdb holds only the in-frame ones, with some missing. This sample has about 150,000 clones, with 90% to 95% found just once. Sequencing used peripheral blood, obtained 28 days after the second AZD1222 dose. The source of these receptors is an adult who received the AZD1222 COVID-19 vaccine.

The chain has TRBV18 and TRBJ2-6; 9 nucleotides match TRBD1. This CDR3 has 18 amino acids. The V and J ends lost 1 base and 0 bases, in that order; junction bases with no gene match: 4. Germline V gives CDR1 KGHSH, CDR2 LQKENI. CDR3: CASSPLRDRVSGANVLTF. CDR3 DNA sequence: TGTGCCAGCTCACCACTTCGGGACAGGGTCTCTGGGGCCAACGTCCTGACTTTC.

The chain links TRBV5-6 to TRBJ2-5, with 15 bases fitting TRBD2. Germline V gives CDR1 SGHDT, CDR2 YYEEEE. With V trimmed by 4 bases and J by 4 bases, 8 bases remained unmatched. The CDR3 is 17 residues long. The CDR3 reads CASSLRTSGRVGETQYF. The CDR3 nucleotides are TGTGCCAGCAGCCTCCGGACTAGCGGGAGGGTTGGAGAGACCCAGTACTTC.

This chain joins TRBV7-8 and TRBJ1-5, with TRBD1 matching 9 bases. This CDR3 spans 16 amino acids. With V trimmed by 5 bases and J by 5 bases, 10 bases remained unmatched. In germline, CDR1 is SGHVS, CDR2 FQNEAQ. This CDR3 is CASSPYRGLTDQPQHF. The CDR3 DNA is TGTGCCAGCAGCCCGTACAGGGGGCTGACAGATCAGCCCCAGCATTTT.

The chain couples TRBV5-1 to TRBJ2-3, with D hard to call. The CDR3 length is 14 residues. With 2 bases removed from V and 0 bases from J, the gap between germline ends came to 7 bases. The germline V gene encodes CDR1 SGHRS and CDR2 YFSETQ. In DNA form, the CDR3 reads TGCGCCAGCAGCTTTGGCGGTAGCACAGATACGCAGTATTTT. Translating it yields CASSFGGSTDTQYF.

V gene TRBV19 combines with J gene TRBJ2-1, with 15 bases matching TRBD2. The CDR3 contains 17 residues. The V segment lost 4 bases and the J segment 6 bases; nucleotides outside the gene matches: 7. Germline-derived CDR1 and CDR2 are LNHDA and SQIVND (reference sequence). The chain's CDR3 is CASSTRTSGGAANEQFF. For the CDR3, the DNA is TGTGCCAGTAGTACCCGGACTAGCGGGGGGGCCGCCAATGAGCAGTTCTTC.

In nucleotides, the CDR3 is TGTGCCAGCAGCAGACAAGCAGGCATCAGGACAGATACGCAGTATTTT. Protein sequence: CASSRQAGIRTDTQYF. V usage is TRBV7-9 and J usage is TRBJ2-3; D is undetermined. CDR1 SEHNR and CDR2 FQNEAQ come from the germline V gene (reference sequence). The CDR3 extends over 16 amino acids. Trimming removed 5 bases at V and 3 bases at J, with 18 bases between.

CDR3 nucleotide sequence: TGTGCCAGCAGGGACAGCTACAATCAGCCCCAGCATTTT. It yields the protein CASRDSYNQPQHF. The chain carries TRBV6-5 and TRBJ1-5, with D possibly being TRBD1 (6 bases). The CDR3 consists of 13 residues. V lost 6 bases to trimming and J lost 3 bases, with 9 bases between them. CDR1 MNHEY and CDR2 SVGAGI come from the germline V gene.

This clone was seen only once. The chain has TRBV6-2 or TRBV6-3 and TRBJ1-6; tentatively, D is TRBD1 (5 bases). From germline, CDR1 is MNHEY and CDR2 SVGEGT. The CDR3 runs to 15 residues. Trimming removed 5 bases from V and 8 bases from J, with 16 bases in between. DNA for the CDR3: TGTGCCAGCAGTCACGGGGCAGCTTCGTATTCACCCCTCCACTTT. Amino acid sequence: CASSHGAASYSPLHF.

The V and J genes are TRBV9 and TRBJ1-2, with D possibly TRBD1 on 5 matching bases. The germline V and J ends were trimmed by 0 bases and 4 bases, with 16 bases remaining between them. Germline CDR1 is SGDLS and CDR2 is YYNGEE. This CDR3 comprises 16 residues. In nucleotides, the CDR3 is TGTGCCAGCAGCGTAGGGGTCGGGGGGGTAGGCTATGGCTACACCTTC. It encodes CASSVGVGGVGYGYTF.

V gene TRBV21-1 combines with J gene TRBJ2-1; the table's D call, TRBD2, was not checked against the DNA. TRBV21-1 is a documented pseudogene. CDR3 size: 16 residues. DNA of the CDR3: TGTGCCAGCACCAAACGTGTGACTCGCGGGAGGACACGACCGTTCTTC. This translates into CASTKRVTRGRTRPFF.

CDR3 bases: TGTGCCAGTAGTCTCGACAGACCAACTAATGAAAAACTGTTTTTT. Protein sequence: CASSLDRPTNEKLFF. The V and J genes are TRBV19 and TRBJ1-4, with TRBD1 as a possible D gene (5 bases). The CDR3 sequence is 15 residues long. CDR1 is LNHDA and CDR2 is SQIVND in the germline V gene (reference sequence). With 5 bases removed from V and 0 bases from J, the gap between germline ends came to 10 bases.

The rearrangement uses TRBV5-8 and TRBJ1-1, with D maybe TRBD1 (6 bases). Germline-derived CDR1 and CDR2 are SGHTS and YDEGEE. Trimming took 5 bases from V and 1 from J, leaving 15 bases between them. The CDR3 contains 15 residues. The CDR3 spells CASRGDNYTNTEAFF. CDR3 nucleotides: TGTGCCAGCAGGGGGGACAATTATACGAACACTGAAGCTTTCTTT.

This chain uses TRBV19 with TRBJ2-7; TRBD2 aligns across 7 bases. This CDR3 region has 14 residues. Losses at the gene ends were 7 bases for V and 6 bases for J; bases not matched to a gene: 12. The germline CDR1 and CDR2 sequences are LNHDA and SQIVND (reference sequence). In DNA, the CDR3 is TGTGCCAGTAACCCGGGGCGGGAGTCTTTCGAGCAGTACTTC. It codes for CASNPGRESFEQYF.

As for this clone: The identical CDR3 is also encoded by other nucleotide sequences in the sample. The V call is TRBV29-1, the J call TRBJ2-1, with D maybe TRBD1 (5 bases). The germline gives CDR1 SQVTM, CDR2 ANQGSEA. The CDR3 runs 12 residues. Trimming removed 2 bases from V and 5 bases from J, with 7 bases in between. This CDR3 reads CSVEFRDNEQFF. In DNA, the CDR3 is TGCAGCGTTGAATTCAGGGACAATGAGCAGTTCTTC.

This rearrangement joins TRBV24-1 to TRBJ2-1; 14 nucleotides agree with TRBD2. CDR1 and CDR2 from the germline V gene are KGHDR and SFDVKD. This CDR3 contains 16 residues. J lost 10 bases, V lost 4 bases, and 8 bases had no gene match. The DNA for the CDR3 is TGTGCCACCAGTGACCCGGGACTAGCGGGAGCAGAGGAGCAGTTCTTC. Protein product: CATSDPGLAGAEEQFF.

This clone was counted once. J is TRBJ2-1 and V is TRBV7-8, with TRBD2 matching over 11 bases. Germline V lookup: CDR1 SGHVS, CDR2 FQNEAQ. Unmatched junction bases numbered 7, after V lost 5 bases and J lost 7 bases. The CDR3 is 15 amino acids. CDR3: CASSPVAGGPNEQFF. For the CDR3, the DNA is TGTGCCAGCAGCCCCGTAGCGGGGGGGCCAAATGAGCAGTTCTTC. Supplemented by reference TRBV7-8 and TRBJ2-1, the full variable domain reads GAGVSQSPRYKVAKRGQDVALRCDPISGHVSLFWYQQALGQGPEFLTYFQNEAQLDKSGLPSDRFFAERPEGSVSTLKIQRTQQEDSAVYLCASSPVAGGPNEQFFGPGTRLTVL.

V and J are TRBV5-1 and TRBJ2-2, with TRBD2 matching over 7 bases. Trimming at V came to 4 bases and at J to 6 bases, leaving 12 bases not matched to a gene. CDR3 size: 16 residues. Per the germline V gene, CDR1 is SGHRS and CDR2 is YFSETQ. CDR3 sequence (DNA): TGCGCCAGCAGCCGTGGTGCGGGAGCCACCGCCGGGGAGCTGTTTTTT. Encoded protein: CASSRGAGATAGELFF.

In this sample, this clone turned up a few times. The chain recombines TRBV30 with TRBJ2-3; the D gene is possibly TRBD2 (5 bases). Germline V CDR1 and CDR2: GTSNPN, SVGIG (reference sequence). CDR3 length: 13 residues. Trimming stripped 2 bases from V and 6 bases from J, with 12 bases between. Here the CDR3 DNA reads TGTGCCTGGAGTTTAACGCAGCGGGATACGCAGTATTTT. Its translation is CAWSLTQRDTQYF.

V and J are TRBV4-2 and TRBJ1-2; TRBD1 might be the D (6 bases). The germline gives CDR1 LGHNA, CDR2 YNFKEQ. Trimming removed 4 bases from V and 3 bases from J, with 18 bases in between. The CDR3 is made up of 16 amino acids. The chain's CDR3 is CASSPGRGAEDYGYTF. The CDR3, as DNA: TGTGCCAGCAGCCCAGGAAGGGGGGCGGAGGACTATGGCTACACCTTC.

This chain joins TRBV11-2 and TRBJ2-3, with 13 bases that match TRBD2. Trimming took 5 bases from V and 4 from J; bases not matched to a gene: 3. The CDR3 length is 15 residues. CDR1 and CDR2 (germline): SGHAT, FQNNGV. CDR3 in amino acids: CASSLGLAGADTQYF. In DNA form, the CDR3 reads TGTGCCAGCAGCCTCGGACTAGCGGGAGCAGATACGCAGTATTTT. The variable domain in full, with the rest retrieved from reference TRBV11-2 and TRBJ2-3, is EAGVAQSPRYKIIEKRQSVAFWCNPISGHATLYWYQQILGQGPKLLIQFQNNGVVDDSQLPKDRFSAERLKGVDSTLKIQPAKLEDSAVYLCASSLGLAGADTQYFGPGTRLTVL.

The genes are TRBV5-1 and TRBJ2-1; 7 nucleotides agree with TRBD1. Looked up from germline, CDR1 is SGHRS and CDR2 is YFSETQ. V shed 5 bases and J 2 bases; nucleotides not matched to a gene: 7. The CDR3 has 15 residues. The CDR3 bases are TGCGCCAGCAGTCGGGACGGGACAGCCTACAATGAGCAGTTCTTC. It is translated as CASSRDGTAYNEQFF. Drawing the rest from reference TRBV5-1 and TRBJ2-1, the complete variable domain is KAGVTQTPRYLIKTRGQQVTLSCSPISGHRSVSWYQQTPGQGLQFLFEYFSETQRNKGNFPGRFSGRQFSNSRSEMNVSTLELGDSALYLCASSRDGTAYNEQFFGPGTRLTVL.

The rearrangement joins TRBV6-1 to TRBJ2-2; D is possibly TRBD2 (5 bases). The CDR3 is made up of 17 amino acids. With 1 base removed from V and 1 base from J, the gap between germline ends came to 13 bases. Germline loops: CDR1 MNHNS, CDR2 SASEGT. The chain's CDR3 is CASSEGRASRNTGELFF. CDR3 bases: TGTGCCAGCAGTGAAGGGCGGGCTAGCAGGAACACCGGGGAGCTGTTTTTT.

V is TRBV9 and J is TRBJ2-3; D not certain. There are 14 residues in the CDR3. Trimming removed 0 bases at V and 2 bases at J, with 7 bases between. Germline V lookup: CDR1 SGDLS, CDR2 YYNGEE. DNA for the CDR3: TGTGCCAGCAGCGTAGATGGTCTCACAGATACGCAGTATTTT. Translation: CASSVDGLTDTQYF.

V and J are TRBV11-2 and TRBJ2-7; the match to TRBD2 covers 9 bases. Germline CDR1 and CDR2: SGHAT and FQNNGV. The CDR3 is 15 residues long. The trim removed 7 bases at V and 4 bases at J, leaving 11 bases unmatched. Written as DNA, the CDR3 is TGTGCCAGCATGTTGGGGCTAGCGGGACGGTACGAGCAGTACTTC. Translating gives CASMLGLAGRYEQYF.

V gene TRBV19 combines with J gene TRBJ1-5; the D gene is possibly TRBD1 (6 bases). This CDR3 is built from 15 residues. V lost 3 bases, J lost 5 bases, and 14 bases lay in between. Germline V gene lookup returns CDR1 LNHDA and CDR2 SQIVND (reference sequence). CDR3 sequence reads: CASSIWGGADQPQHF. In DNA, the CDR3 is TGTGCCAGTAGTATTTGGGGGGGCGCGGATCAGCCCCAGCATTTT.

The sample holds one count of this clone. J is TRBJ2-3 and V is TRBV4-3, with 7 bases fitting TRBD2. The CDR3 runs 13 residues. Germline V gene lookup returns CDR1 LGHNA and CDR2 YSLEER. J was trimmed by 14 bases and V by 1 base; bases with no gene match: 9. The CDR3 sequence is CASSQGSGLVMYF. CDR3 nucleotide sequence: TGCGCCAGCAGCCAAGGTTCAGGACTAGTCATGTATTTT.